The entry below gives a single T cell receptor beta chain sequence along with its context. Amplicons of TCR beta CDR3 were generated from genomic DNA by two-round multiplex PCR. TRBV and TRBJ genes each had their own specific primers in first-round PCR. One entry per CDR3 protein results from TCRdb running MiXCR on the multiplex PCR reads. The table lists about 16,000 distinct CDR3 sequences, about 43% of them singletons. The source of the sample is a study of prognosis after radiotherapy for stage I lung cancer. Study overall: Ages of the 13 men and about six women ranged roughly 53 to 85 years, median about 70.

The V and J ends lost 6 bases and 8 bases respectively, with 14 bases between them. This CDR3 is built from 14 residues. CDR1 is SGHTA, CDR2 FQGNSA, per germline. This sample comprised PBMCs, obtained before or after stereotactic body radiation therapy (not recorded which). The origin of this receptor is a donor aged 50 or older with non-small cell lung cancer. The V gene is TRBV7-2, the J gene TRBJ1-6; D unclear. CDR3 in DNA: TGTGCCAGCAGGCCACATAAGGGTGATTCACCCCTCCACTTT. Translated, it gives CASRPHKGDSPLHF.